Ten or more counts support the clone carrying this T cell receptor beta chain. Antigen specificity is unknown. This CDR3 has 13 residues. Germline loops: CDR1 SQVTM, CDR2 ANQGSEA. V lost 2 bases and J lost 4, with 11 bases in between. This sample was taken from a study of T-cell reconstitution after alpha-beta-depleted transplantation in children. The study's findings and limits: Reports say that about two months after transplant, the alpha-beta T cells came out of several hundred graft clones that had expanded. The high TCRbeta diversity at day 60 in some patients came from surviving recipient T cells and thymic progenitors.

Preparation of the TCRbeta library involved a method that used unique molecular identifiers. Via MiXCR, TCRdb re-called the PCR reads, giving one row per CDR3 protein. This sample has about 830,000 distinct CDR3 sequences; 16% occur once, and the top ten carry around 5.3%. The TCR originated in a male patient under 18 who had a stem cell transplant for acute lymphoblastic leukemia, so the T cells may come from the graft donor. V gene TRBV29-1 combines with J gene TRBJ1-2; TRBD1 is a possible D gene (5 bases). The sample consisted of PBMCs, mostly from graft donor cells, taken 360 days after TCRalphabeta/CD19-depleted stem cell transplant. As DNA, the CDR3 is TGCAGCGTTGAATTAGGGGTTGGCTATGGCTACACCTTC. It yields the protein CSVELGVGYGYTF.